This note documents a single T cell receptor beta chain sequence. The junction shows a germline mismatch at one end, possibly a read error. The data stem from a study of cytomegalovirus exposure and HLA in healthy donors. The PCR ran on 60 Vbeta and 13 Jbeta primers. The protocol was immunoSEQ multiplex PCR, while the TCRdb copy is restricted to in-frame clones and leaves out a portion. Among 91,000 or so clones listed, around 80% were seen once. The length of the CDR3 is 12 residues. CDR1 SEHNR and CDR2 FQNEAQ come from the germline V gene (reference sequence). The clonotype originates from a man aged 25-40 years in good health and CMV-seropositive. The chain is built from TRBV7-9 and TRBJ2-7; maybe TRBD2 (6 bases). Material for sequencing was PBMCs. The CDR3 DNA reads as TGTTCCAGCAGCTCCAGACTAGACGAGCAGTACTTC. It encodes CSSSSRLDEQYF.